This T cell receptor beta chain was obtained from a study of shared clonotypes between healthy human individuals. The V end lost 6 bases, the J end lost 0 bases, and 17 bases lay between the germline ends. Germline loops: CDR1 SNHLY, CDR2 FYNNEI. This CDR3 has 16 residues. At the deep level, the assay was run. TCRdb keeps only in-frame clones here, not all; method: immunoSEQ multiplex PCR. The sample holds approximately 640,000 clones, roughly 88% seen once. V usage is TRBV2 and J usage is TRBJ2-5, with a possible D match to TRBD1 (5 bases). The sequencing sample was made of memory CD8+ T cells from PBMCs. Regarding subset: CD45RO+ cells pooled with CCR7-negative TemRA cells. This clonotype was sampled from a man in his late teens or twenties in good health. Some clones in this sample may be carry-over from other donors' samples. The CDR3 reads CASSLLGWGDQETQYF. DNA of the CDR3: TGTGCCAGCAGCCTCTTAGGGTGGGGCGACCAAGAGACCCAGTACTTC.